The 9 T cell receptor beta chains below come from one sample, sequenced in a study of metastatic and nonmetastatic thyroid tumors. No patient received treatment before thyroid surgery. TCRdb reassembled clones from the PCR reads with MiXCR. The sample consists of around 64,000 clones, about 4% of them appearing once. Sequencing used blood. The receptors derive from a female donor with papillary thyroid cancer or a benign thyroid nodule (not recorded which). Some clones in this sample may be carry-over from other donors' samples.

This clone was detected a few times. In DNA, the CDR3 is TGTGCCAGCAGCTTGAGATGGACTAGCGGGAGTACAGATACGCAGTATTTT. It codes for CASSLRWTSGSTDTQYF. This chain uses TRBV5-4 with TRBJ2-3, with TRBD2 matching over 13 bases. CDR3 length equals 17 residues. Trimming at V came to 1 base and at J to 3 bases, leaving 5 bases not matched to a gene. CDR1 is SGHNT, CDR2 YYREEE, per germline (reference sequence).

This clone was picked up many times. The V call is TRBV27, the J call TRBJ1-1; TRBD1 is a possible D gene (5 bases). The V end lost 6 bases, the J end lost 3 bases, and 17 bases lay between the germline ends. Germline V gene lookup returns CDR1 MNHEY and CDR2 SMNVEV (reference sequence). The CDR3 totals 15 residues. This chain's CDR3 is CASRGRNFVDTEAFF. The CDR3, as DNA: TGTGCCAGCAGGGGGCGTAATTTCGTGGACACTGAAGCTTTCTTT.

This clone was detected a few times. DNA for the CDR3: TGTGCCAGCAGCTTCCCGGAGGGGGCGCTGTACAATGAGCAGTTCTTC. Protein product: CASSFPEGALYNEQFF. The chain is built from TRBV11-2 and TRBJ2-1, with D possibly TRBD1 on 7 matching bases. The CDR3 extends over 16 amino acids. From germline, CDR1 is SGHAT and CDR2 FQNNGV. V lost 3 bases to trimming and J lost 4 bases, with 16 bases between them.

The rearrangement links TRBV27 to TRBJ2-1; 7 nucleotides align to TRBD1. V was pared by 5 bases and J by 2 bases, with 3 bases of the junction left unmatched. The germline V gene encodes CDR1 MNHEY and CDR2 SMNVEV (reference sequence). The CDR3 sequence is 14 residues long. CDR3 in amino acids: CASSLQGTYNEQFF. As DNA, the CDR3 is TGTGCCAGCAGTCTACAGGGGACCTACAATGAGCAGTTCTTC.

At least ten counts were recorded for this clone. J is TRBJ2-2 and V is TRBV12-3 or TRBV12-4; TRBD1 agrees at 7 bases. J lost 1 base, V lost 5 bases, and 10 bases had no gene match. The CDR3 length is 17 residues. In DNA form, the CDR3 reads TGTGCCAGCAGTCTGTTCCGGGACAGCCAGAACACCGGGGAGCTGTTTTTT. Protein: CASSLFRDSQNTGELFF.

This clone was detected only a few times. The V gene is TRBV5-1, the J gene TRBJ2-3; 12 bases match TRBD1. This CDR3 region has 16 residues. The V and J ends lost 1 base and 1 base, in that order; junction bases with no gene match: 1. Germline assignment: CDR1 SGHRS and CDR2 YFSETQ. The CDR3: CASSLWDRGRTDTQYF. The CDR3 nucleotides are TGCGCCAGCAGCTTGTGGGACAGGGGGCGCACAGATACGCAGTATTTT.

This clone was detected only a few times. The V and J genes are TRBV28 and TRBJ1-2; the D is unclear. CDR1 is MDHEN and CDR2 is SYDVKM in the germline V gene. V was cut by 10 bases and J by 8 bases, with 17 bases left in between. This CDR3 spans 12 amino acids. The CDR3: CAILRGNRGYTF. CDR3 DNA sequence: TGTGCCATCCTTAGAGGGAATCGAGGCTACACCTTC.

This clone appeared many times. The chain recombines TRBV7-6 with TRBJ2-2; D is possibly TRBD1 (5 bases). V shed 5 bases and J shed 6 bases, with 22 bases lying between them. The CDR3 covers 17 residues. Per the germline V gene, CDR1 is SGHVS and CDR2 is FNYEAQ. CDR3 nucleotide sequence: TGTGCCAGCAGCCCTCAGACGATCGGACATGGGTCCGGGGAGCTGTTTTTT. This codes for CASSPQTIGHGSGELFF.

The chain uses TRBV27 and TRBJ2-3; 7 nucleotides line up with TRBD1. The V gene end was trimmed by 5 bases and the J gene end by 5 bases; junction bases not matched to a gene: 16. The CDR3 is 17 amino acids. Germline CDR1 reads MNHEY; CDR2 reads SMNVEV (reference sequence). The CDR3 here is CASSHPFGQALEDTQYF. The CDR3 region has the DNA TGTGCCAGCAGTCATCCCTTCGGACAGGCCTTAGAAGATACGCAGTATTTT.